These 6 T cell receptor beta chains came from one sample sequenced in a study of cytomegalovirus exposure and HLA in healthy donors. The PCR made use of 60 Vbeta and 13 Jbeta primers. Only in-frame clones appear in the TCRdb table, and some are missing; sequencing was by immunoSEQ multiplex PCR. Of 150,000 to 200,000 clones in the sample, 65% to 85% were seen once. Sequences were obtained from PBMCs. The receptors stem from a woman aged 45-60 years in good health and CMV-seropositive.

CDR3 DNA sequence: TGTGCCAGCAGAAGAGAGGGACAGTGCAAGCAGTACTTC. It yields the protein CASRREGQCKQYF. V gene TRBV27 combines with J gene TRBJ2-7, with TRBD1 matching over 7 bases. Per the germline V gene, CDR1 is MNHEY and CDR2 is SMNVEV (reference sequence). CDR3 length equals 13 residues. Unmatched junction bases numbered 10, after V lost 6 bases and J lost 8 bases.

This rearrangement joins TRBV5-4 to TRBJ2-7; weak D call: TRBD2 (6 bases). Germline V lookup: CDR1 SGHNT, CDR2 YYREEE (reference sequence). The CDR3 consists of 16 residues. Trimming left V 0 bases short and J 0 bases short, with 13 bases between. CDR3 loop: CASSLGGRGLSYEQYF. CDR3 nucleotides: TGTGCCAGCAGCTTGGGAGGGCGGGGTCTCTCCTACGAGCAGTACTTC.

The V call is TRBV5-4, the J call TRBJ1-1, with 12 bases that match TRBD1. V dropped 3 bases and J dropped 4; count of bases not matched to a gene: 10. This CDR3 has 17 residues. Germline values: CDR1 SGHNT, CDR2 YYREEE (reference sequence). The CDR3 DNA reads as TGTGCCAGCAGCTACCGGGACAGGGGGCGTCTGGGCACTGAAGCTTTCTTT. It codes for CASSYRDRGRLGTEAFF.

The V call is TRBV5-6, the J call TRBJ2-2; D gene ambiguous. Germline assignment: CDR1 SGHDT and CDR2 YYEEEE. Trimming removed 0 bases from V and 5 bases from J, with 8 bases in between. The CDR3 contains 14 residues. The CDR3 nucleotides read TGTGCCAGCAGCTTGGTGCTACTGACCGGGGAGCTGTTTTTT. Residues: CASSLVLLTGELFF.

V and J are TRBV9 and TRBJ2-3, with TRBD2 identical over 14 bases. Germline loops: CDR1 SGDLS, CDR2 YYNGEE. The CDR3 is 17 residues long. V lost 0 bases to trimming and J lost 2 bases; unmatched junction nucleotides: 2. As DNA, the CDR3 is TGTGCCAGCAGCGTAGGGACTAGCGGGGGGCACACAGATACGCAGTATTTT. Translation: CASSVGTSGGHTDTQYF.

CDR3: CASSPGSGVDTEAFF. The CDR3 DNA follows: TGCGCCAGCAGTCCTGGCAGCGGTGTAGACACTGAAGCTTTCTTT. The gene calls are TRBV5-1 and TRBJ1-1; D gene ambiguous. Deletions cut 5 bases from V and 3 bases from J, with 17 bases between. The germline gives CDR1 SGHRS, CDR2 YFSETQ. The CDR3 is made up of 15 amino acids.